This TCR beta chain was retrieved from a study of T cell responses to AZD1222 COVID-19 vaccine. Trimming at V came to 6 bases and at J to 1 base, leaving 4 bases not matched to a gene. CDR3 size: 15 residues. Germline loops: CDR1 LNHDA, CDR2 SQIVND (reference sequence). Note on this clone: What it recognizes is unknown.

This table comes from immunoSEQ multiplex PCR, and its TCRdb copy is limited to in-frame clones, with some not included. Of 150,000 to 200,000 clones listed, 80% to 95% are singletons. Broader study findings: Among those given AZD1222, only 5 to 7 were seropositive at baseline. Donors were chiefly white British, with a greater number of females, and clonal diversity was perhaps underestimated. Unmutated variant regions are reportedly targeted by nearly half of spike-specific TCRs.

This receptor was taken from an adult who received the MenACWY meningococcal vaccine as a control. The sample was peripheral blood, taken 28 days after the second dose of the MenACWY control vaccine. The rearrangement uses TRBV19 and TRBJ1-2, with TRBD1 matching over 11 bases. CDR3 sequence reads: CASSSGTGGNYGYTF. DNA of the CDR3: TGTGCCAGTAGCTCCGGGACAGGGGGTAACTATGGCTACACCTTC.